The 14 T cell receptor beta chains below were found in one sample sequenced in a study of T cell clones after liver transplantation. Repertoires were generated with immunoSEQ multiplex PCR, while TCRdb's copy carries only in-frame clones and drops some. The profile covers 68,000 or so clones, with nearly 95% appearing a single time and approximately 0.96% taken by the ten largest. Sequenced material: CD4+ T cells from blood, taken approximately 25 months after liver transplant. The receptors come from a human patient who received a liver transplant. Some T cells here may be from the graft donor.

This chain links TRBV11-2 with TRBJ2-1, with 7 bases identical to TRBD2. The CDR3 is made up of 14 amino acids. CDR1 is SGHAT and CDR2 is FQNNGV in the germline V gene. After removal of 0 bases from V and 7 bases from J, the junction contained 3 bases not matched to a gene. CDR3: CASSLEGGGNEQFF. Here the CDR3 DNA reads TGTGCCAGCAGCTTAGAGGGCGGGGGTAATGAGCAGTTCTTC. Full variable domain (rest looked up from reference TRBV11-2 and TRBJ2-1): EAGVAQSPRYKIIEKRQSVAFWCNPISGHATLYWYQQILGQGPKLLIQFQNNGVVDDSQLPKDRFSAERLKGVDSTLKIQPAKLEDSAVYLCASSLEGGGNEQFFGPGTRLTVL.

J is TRBJ2-2 and V is TRBV5-1; D is tentatively TRBD1 or TRBD2 (5 bases each). Germline loops: CDR1 SGHRS, CDR2 YFSETQ. This CDR3 region has 14 residues. Trimming stripped 4 bases from V and 6 bases from J, with 13 bases between. The CDR3 nucleotides are TGCGCCAGCAGCCCTGGGACGCAAGCCGGGGAGCTGTTTTTT. It translates to CASSPGTQAGELFF.

The rearrangement joins TRBV18 to TRBJ2-5; D is unresolved. This CDR3 is 13 amino acids long. The V end lost 5 bases, the J end lost 5 bases, and 12 bases lay between the germline ends. Germline CDR1 and CDR2: KGHSH and LQKENI. The CDR3, as DNA: TGTGCCAGCTCATCCAGGAGTCCCGAGACCCAGTACTTC. Protein sequence: CASSSRSPETQYF.

The chain couples TRBV6-1 to TRBJ1-3; D may be TRBD1 (5 bases). The CDR3 consists of 13 residues. Germline V lookup: CDR1 MNHNS, CDR2 SASEGT. The V gene lost 6 bases and the J gene lost 5 bases, with 11 bases spanning the gap. CDR3 protein: CASRDGARNTIYF. CDR3 coding DNA: TGTGCCAGCAGGGACGGGGCTCGAAACACCATATATTTT.

The chain is built from TRBV28 and TRBJ1-6; D not resolved. Germline CDR1 is MDHEN and CDR2 is SYDVKM. V was shortened by 2 bases and J by 9 bases, with 11 bases between the two germline ends. The CDR3 totals 14 residues. CDR3 in DNA: TGTGCCAGCAGTTTACCCAGTGAAGGTTCACCCCTCCACTTT. It translates to CASSLPSEGSPLHF.

The V gene is TRBV7-3, the J gene TRBJ2-3; 11 nucleotides line up with TRBD2. The trim removed 0 bases at V and 6 bases at J, leaving 8 bases unmatched. This CDR3 comprises 17 residues. Germline CDR1 reads SGHTA; CDR2 reads FQGTGA. In DNA, the CDR3 is TGTGCCAGCAGCTTAACTAGCGGGAGGGCCTTAGGGGATACGCAGTATTTT. Amino acids: CASSLTSGRALGDTQYF. The whole variable domain, remainder taken from reference TRBV7-3 and TRBJ2-3, is GAGVSQTPSNKVTEKGKYVELRCDPISGHTALYWYRQSLGQGPEFLIYFQGTGAADDSGLPNDRFFAVRPEGSVSTLKIQRTERGDSAVYLCASSLTSGRALGDTQYFGPGTRLTVL.

The chain employs TRBV19 and TRBJ2-3; TRBD2 aligns across 11 bases. Germline trimming cut 3 bases from V and 5 bases from J; bases unmatched to any gene: 7. CDR1 and CDR2 (germline): LNHDA, SQIVND (reference sequence). CDR3 length: 16 amino acids. The CDR3 nucleotides are TGTGCCAGTAGTATTGGGCTAGCGGGGGGCTTAGATACGCAGTATTTT. It codes for CASSIGLAGGLDTQYF.

This clone was picked up one time. The chain has TRBV28 and TRBJ2-3; D unresolved. Germline CDR1 MDHEN, CDR2 SYDVKM. The length of the CDR3 is 12 residues. Trimming took off 3 bases at V and 13 bases at J, with 14 bases between the two ends. The CDR3 loop is CASSFSGDPKYF. The CDR3 DNA follows: TGTGCCAGCAGTTTTTCAGGTGATCCTAAGTATTTT.

The V and J genes are TRBV6-6 and TRBJ1-1, with unresolved D. The CDR3 extends over 14 amino acids. Germline V lookup: CDR1 MNHNY, CDR2 SVGAGI (reference sequence). Trimming cost V 1 base and J 4 bases, with 10 bases left between them. The DNA for the CDR3 is TGTGCCAGCAGTTACTTGTATGTGGGCACTGAAGCTTTCTTT. Translated, it gives CASSYLYVGTEAFF.

This chain joins TRBV29-1 and TRBJ1-2; no clear D gene. The CDR3 has 11 amino acids. The germline gives CDR1 SQVTM, CDR2 ANQGSEA. The germline V and J ends were trimmed by 6 bases and 4 bases, with 9 bases remaining between them. CDR3 in DNA: TGCAGCGTGGGGTCCTCCTATGGCTACACCTTC. It yields the protein CSVGSSYGYTF.

This clone was detected only once. The chain couples TRBV6-6 to TRBJ1-5, with 7 bases lining up with TRBD1. V lost 6 bases, J lost 4 bases, and 9 bases stayed unmatched. Germline assignment: CDR1 MNHNY and CDR2 SVGAGI (reference sequence). The CDR3 totals 15 residues. The CDR3 DNA reads TGTGCCAGCAGATACGAAGGGGGCGGTAATCAGCCCCAGCATTTT. Translated: CASRYEGGGNQPQHF.

The chain uses TRBV6-5 and TRBJ2-7; TRBD2 matches 8 bases. Germline-derived CDR1 and CDR2 are MNHEY and SVGAGI. V trimming: 2 bases; J trimming: 3 bases; junction bases outside the gene matches: 6. This CDR3 is built from 15 residues. CDR3 sequence reads: CASSYRTSRLYEQYF. As DNA, the CDR3 is TGTGCCAGCAGTTACCGGACTAGCAGGCTCTACGAGCAGTACTTC.

This rearrangement joins TRBV4-2 to TRBJ2-7; possibly TRBD1 or TRBD2 for D (5 bases each). V shed 0 bases and J shed 1 base, with 10 bases lying between them. Germline V gives CDR1 LGHNA, CDR2 YNFKEQ. The CDR3 runs to 15 residues. The chain's CDR3 is CASSQDLAGSYEQYF. The CDR3 nucleotides read TGTGCCAGCAGCCAAGATCTAGCAGGGTCCTACGAGCAGTACTTC.

The V and J genes are TRBV19 and TRBJ2-5, with TRBD2 identical over 7 bases. The J call may be wrong; the DNA end is better matched by TRBJ2-7. CDR3 length: 15 residues. Germline CDR1 and CDR2: LNHDA and SQIVND (reference sequence). The CDR3 DNA follows: TGTGCCAGTAGTATAATGGCTAGCGGCTCCTACGAGCAGTACTTC. It is translated as CASSIMASGSYEQYF.